This TCR beta chain was documented in a study of breast tumors, draining lymph nodes, adjacent tissues. Regarding the study as a whole: Compared with basal-like, luminal-like tumors shared significantly more repertoire with nontumor tissue. Compared with lymph nodes, tumors were less diverse; compared with nontumor tissue, more. That most tumor T cells come from lymph nodes remained unproven.

Trimming cost V 3 bases and J 3 bases; bases outside gene matches: 0. This CDR3 contains 13 residues. CDR1 SGHNT and CDR2 YYREEE come from the germline V gene (reference sequence). This clonotype has a count of ten or more. Its matching antigen is unknown. A much larger clone lies a single base off, so this may be a read error. The lymph nodes were axillary draining lymph nodes from breast cancer patients. TCRdb re-derived calls from the multiplex PCR reads in MiXCR, one entry per CDR3 protein. The sample consists of roughly 100,000 distinct CDR3 sequences, less than 40% of them appearing once. Sequenced input: axillary lymph node tissue. The rearrangement uses TRBV5-4 and TRBJ1-2, with 9 bases fitting TRBD1. The origin of this receptor is a female donor with breast cancer. Some clones in this sample may be carry-over from other donors' samples. CDR3 region: CASSWDRDYGYTF. The DNA for the CDR3 is TGTGCCAGCAGCTGGGACAGGGACTATGGCTACACCTTC.